These 6 T cell receptor beta chains were sequenced from one sample in a study of T-cell reconstitution after alpha-beta-depleted transplantation in children. Library preparation (for TCRbeta) was performed with unique molecular identifiers. TCRdb processed the PCR reads anew with MiXCR; each CDR3 protein has one entry. The repertoire holds some 200,000 distinct CDR3 sequences, with roughly 10% as singletons. Sample: PBMCs from the stem cell graft donor, taken from the stem cell graft. Receptor source: a human donor who donated a stem cell graft to a child with acute lymphoblastic leukemia.

This clonotype has ten or more counts. This chain connects TRBV4-2 to TRBJ1-5, with D uncertain. The CDR3 totals 14 residues. Trimming pared 0 bases from V and 1 base from J, leaving 4 bases between. Germline V CDR1 and CDR2: LGHNA, YNFKEQ. Here the CDR3 reads CASSQETSNQPQHF. Written as DNA, the CDR3 is TGTGCCAGCAGCCAAGAGACCAGCAATCAGCCCCAGCATTTT.

This clonotype was picked up a small number of times. The V gene is TRBV12-3 or TRBV12-4, the J gene TRBJ2-5, with D possibly matching TRBD1 (5 bases). The CDR3 loop spans 16 amino acids. Trimming removed 1 base from V and 0 bases from J, with 12 bases in between. CDR3 coding DNA: TGTGCCAGCAGTTTAGAGGGGTCGCCGTACCAAGAGACCCAGTACTTC. It encodes CASSLEGSPYQETQYF.

This clonotype appeared many times. The V and J genes are TRBV29-1 and TRBJ2-5, with TRBD2 matching over 8 bases. Germline V gives CDR1 SQVTM, CDR2 ANQGSEA. The CDR3 runs to 16 residues. Germline trimming cut 1 base from V and 5 bases from J; bases unmatched to any gene: 12. The CDR3 region is CSVEAFSSGGAETQYF. As DNA, the CDR3 is TGCAGCGTTGAAGCATTTAGCAGCGGGGGTGCGGAGACCCAGTACTTC.

The V and J genes are TRBV5-1 and TRBJ2-5; possibly TRBD2 for D (7 bases). The germline V gene has CDR1 SGHRS and CDR2 YFSETQ. Trimming took off 9 bases at V and 1 base at J, with 16 bases between the two ends. The CDR3 has 14 amino acids. The CDR3 nucleotides read TGCGCCACGGGACACGGGGGGCCCCAAGAGACCCAGTACTTC. Translation: CATGHGGPQETQYF.

This clonotype has ten or more counts. This chain links TRBV20-1 with TRBJ1-5, with D maybe TRBD1 (6 bases). The germline gives CDR1 DFQATT, CDR2 SNEGSKA (reference sequence). The V end lost 5 bases, the J end lost 0 bases, and 11 bases lay between the germline ends. The CDR3 runs to 14 residues. This CDR3 reads CSASDSNSNQPQHF. As DNA, the CDR3 is TGCAGTGCTTCGGACAGCAATAGCAATCAGCCCCAGCATTTT.

This clonotype has more than one count but fewer than ten. The chain is built from TRBV3-1 and TRBJ2-1; D is unresolved. Trimming shortened V by 0 bases and J by 3 bases, and 3 bases separated the two germline ends. Germline V lookup: CDR1 LGHDT, CDR2 YNNKEL (reference sequence). The length of the CDR3 is 13 residues. CDR3 in DNA: TGTGCCAGCAGCCAAGAAGGCTACAATGAGCAGTTCTTC. This gives the protein CASSQEGYNEQFF.